A single sample is the source of the 18 T cell receptor beta chains below, sequenced in a study of blood T cell repertoires in COVID-19 (dated by TCRdb to 2018 to 2021). Receptors were amplified or captured by the immunoSEQ multiplex PCR assay. TCRdb took this table from immuneACCESS and kept in-frame rearrangements with V and J called. Such tables lack part of the clones; where checked against another copy, unresolved V genes explain under half of the gap, and the rest is unexplained. The sample table contains approximately 76,000 clones; only one count was recorded for over 65% of them. About 40% of the sample lies in the top ten. The sample comprised peripheral blood. The receptor source for this set is a woman in her seventies with acute or convalescent COVID-19.

The V gene is TRBV2, the J gene TRBJ2-7; TRBD1 matches at 7 bases. V shed 6 bases and J 3 bases; nucleotides not matched to a gene: 5. The length of the CDR3 is 13 residues. CDR1 is SNHLY and CDR2 is FYNNEI in the germline V gene. The CDR3 coding sequence is TGTGCCAGCAGGACGACAGGGTACTACGAGCAGTACTTC. Amino acids: CASRTTGYYEQYF.

V is TRBV19 and J is TRBJ2-3; TRBD1 matches 8 bases. From germline, CDR1 is LNHDA and CDR2 SQIVND (reference sequence). The CDR3 length is 17 residues. Trimming took 1 base from V and 1 from J; bases not matched to a gene: 7. The CDR3 nucleotides read TGTGCCAGTAGTATAGGTTCAGGACAGGGAGGCACAGATACGCAGTATTTT. It specifies CASSIGSGQGGTDTQYF.

The chain employs TRBV30 and TRBJ1-6; TRBD1 might be the D (5 bases). The CDR3 consists of 14 residues. Germline V lookup: CDR1 GTSNPN, CDR2 SVGIG (reference sequence). Trimming removed 8 bases at V and 6 bases at J, with 17 bases between. CDR3 sequence reads: CAVTMGGVNSPLHF. In nucleotides, the CDR3 is TGTGCCGTCACAATGGGGGGAGTTAATTCACCCCTCCACTTT.

The V call is TRBV5-4, the J call TRBJ1-3; D is uncertain. The CDR3 contains 14 residues. Looked up from germline, CDR1 is SGHNT and CDR2 is YYREEE (reference sequence). The ends were cut back, 5 bases at V and 3 bases at J, with 12 bases in the middle. CDR3 loop: CASRAGIYGNTIYF. In DNA, the CDR3 is TGTGCCAGCAGGGCCGGGATCTATGGAAACACCATATATTTT.

This clone was detected only a few times. The V and J genes are TRBV5-5 and TRBJ1-1; D may be TRBD1 (6 bases). V lost 3 bases to trimming and J lost 5 bases, with 17 bases between them. The germline V gene has CDR1 SGHKS and CDR2 YYEKEE (reference sequence). The CDR3 runs 15 residues. CDR3 loop: CASSWGTLGLTEAFF. CDR3 bases: TGTGCCAGCAGCTGGGGGACACTGGGGCTTACTGAAGCTTTCTTT.

V is TRBV20-1 and J is TRBJ1-3; D is undetermined. The germline gives CDR1 DFQATT, CDR2 SNEGSKA (reference sequence). Trimming took off 5 bases at V and 4 bases at J, with 6 bases between the two ends. This CDR3 comprises 11 residues. CDR3: CSAAEGNTIYF. Here the CDR3 DNA reads TGCAGTGCTGCGGAGGGAAACACCATATATTTT.

In its sample, this clone was seen a few times. V usage is TRBV28 and J usage is TRBJ1-1, with 7 nucleotides matching TRBD1. V shed 4 bases, J shed 8 bases, and the junction held 1 base outside the gene matches. CDR1 and CDR2 from the germline V gene are MDHEN and SYDVKM. The CDR3 consists of 11 residues. CDR3 sequence (DNA): TGTGCCAGCAGTTCGGACAGGGAAGCTTTCTTT. Its translation is CASSSDREAFF.

The V call is TRBV5-1, the J call TRBJ2-2; a weak D match, TRBD1 (6 bases). Germline lookup yields CDR1 SGHRS and CDR2 YFSETQ. There are 16 residues in the CDR3. Trimming cost V 0 bases and J 0 bases, with 9 bases left between them. CDR3 sequence: CASSLAGQSNTGELFF. The CDR3 region has the DNA TGCGCCAGCAGCTTGGCCGGACAGTCGAACACCGGGGAGCTGTTTTTT. Filled out from reference TRBV5-1 and TRBJ2-2, the complete variable domain reads KAGVTQTPRYLIKTRGQQVTLSCSPISGHRSVSWYQQTPGQGLQFLFEYFSETQRNKGNFPGRFSGRQFSNSRSEMNVSTLELGDSALYLCASSLAGQSNTGELFFGEGSRLTVL.

This clone was recorded once. The chain is built from TRBV11-2 and TRBJ1-3, with TRBD1 identical over 9 bases. Germline V gives CDR1 SGHAT, CDR2 FQNNGV. The CDR3 consists of 16 residues. V lost 1 base and J lost 6; bases outside the gene matches: 7. The CDR3 DNA follows: TGTGCCAGCAGCTTAGCCCCGGGACAGGGTAAAAACACCATATATTTT. Translation gives CASSLAPGQGKNTIYF. Full variable domain (remainder filled in from reference TRBV11-2 and TRBJ1-3): EAGVAQSPRYKIIEKRQSVAFWCNPISGHATLYWYQQILGQGPKLLIQFQNNGVVDDSQLPKDRFSAERLKGVDSTLKIQPAKLEDSAVYLCASSLAPGQGKNTIYFGEGSWLTVV.

The chain is built from TRBV2 and TRBJ2-5, with D unclear. Germline-derived CDR1 and CDR2 are SNHLY and FYNNEI. Trimming pared 2 bases from V and 5 bases from J, leaving 6 bases between. CDR3 length: 12 residues. The chain's CDR3 is CASSESAETQYF. CDR3 DNA sequence: TGTGCCAGCAGTGAATCTGCGGAGACCCAGTACTTC.

The V gene is TRBV6-5, the J gene TRBJ2-3; D is unclear. This CDR3 is built from 14 residues. Deletions cut 2 bases from V and 1 base from J, with 7 bases between. The germline V gene encodes CDR1 MNHEY and CDR2 SVGAGI. The CDR3 here is CASSYVSGTDTQYF. CDR3 coding DNA: TGTGCCAGCAGTTACGTCAGCGGCACAGATACGCAGTATTTT.

This chain connects TRBV5-1 to TRBJ2-3; D ambiguous. Germline V gene sequence: CDR1 SGHRS, CDR2 YFSETQ. The CDR3 sequence is 17 residues long. V was shortened by 1 base and J by 1 base, with 16 bases between the two germline ends. The CDR3 sequence: CASSLTPVAARTDTQYF. CDR3 bases: TGCGCCAGCAGCTTGACCCCCGTGGCGGCCCGCACAGATACGCAGTATTTT.

This rearrangement joins TRBV2 to TRBJ2-4, with TRBD1 identical over 7 bases. Germline CDR1 and CDR2: SNHLY and FYNNEI. J lost 8 bases, V lost 6 bases, and 10 bases had no gene match. The CDR3 runs 14 residues. The CDR3 reads CASSLQGNGDIQYF. CDR3 bases: TGTGCCAGCAGCCTACAGGGGAATGGGGACATTCAGTACTTC.

In DNA, the CDR3 is TGTGCCACCAGTGACCCCGGACTAGCGGGAGACAAGGATACGCAGTATTTT. Residues: CATSDPGLAGDKDTQYF. V is TRBV24-1 and J is TRBJ2-3, with 13 positions matching TRBD2. Germline CDR1 reads KGHDR; CDR2 reads SFDVKD. The J segment lost 6 bases and the V segment lost 4 bases, leaving 9 bases of the junction unmatched. The CDR3 is 17 residues long.

V usage is TRBV18 and J usage is TRBJ2-6; TRBD1 might be the D (6 bases). This CDR3 spans 18 amino acids. Per the germline V gene, CDR1 is KGHSH and CDR2 is LQKENI. The V end lost 4 bases, the J end lost 0 bases, and 16 bases lay between the germline ends. The CDR3 sequence is CASSLSTGHNSGANVLTF. The CDR3 coding sequence is TGTGCCAGCTCACTGTCGACAGGCCATAACTCTGGGGCCAACGTCCTGACTTTC.

This clone occurred a few times. The rearrangement links TRBV5-4 to TRBJ2-5; D is undetermined. Per the germline V gene, CDR1 is SGHNT and CDR2 is YYREEE (reference sequence). The CDR3 length is 13 residues. The V end was cut by 0 bases, the J end by 2 bases, with 5 bases between. The CDR3 bases are TGTGCCAGCAGCTTGGAGGAGCAAGAGACCCAGTACTTC. This codes for CASSLEEQETQYF.

This clone was recorded a few times. The V and J genes are TRBV6-1 and TRBJ1-5, with D possibly TRBD1 on 6 matching bases. This CDR3 contains 16 residues. Germline V CDR1 and CDR2: MNHNS, SASEGT. Trimming took off 2 bases at V and 5 bases at J, with 16 bases between the two ends. CDR3 coding DNA: TGTGCCAGCAGTGAAAGGGGGTCTGGTGTCCATCAGCCCCAGCATTTT. This encodes CASSERGSGVHQPQHF.

The V gene is TRBV4-1, the J gene TRBJ1-1; TRBD1 is a possible D gene (6 bases). CDR3 length: 15 amino acids. Trimming removed 0 bases from V and 4 bases from J, with 12 bases in between. Germline V gene sequence: CDR1 MGHRA, CDR2 YSYEKL. The CDR3 protein is CASSQENRVGTEAFF. The DNA of the CDR3 is TGCGCCAGCAGCCAAGAGAACAGGGTCGGCACTGAAGCTTTCTTT.